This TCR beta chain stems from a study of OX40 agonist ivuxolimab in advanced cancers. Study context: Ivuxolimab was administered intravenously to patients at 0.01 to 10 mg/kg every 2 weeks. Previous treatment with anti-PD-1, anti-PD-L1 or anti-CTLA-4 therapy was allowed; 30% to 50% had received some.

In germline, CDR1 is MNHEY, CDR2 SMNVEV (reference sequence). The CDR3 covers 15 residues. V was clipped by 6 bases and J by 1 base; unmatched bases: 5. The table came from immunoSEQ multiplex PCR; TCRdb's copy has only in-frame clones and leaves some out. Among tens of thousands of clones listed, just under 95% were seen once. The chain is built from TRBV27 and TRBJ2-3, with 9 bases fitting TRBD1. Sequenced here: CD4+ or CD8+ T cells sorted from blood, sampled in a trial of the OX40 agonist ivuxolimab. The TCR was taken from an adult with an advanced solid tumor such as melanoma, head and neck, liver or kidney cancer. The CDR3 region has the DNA TGTGCCAGCAGCCCCGGGGACAGGGGCACAGATACGCAGTATTTT. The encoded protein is CASSPGDRGTDTQYF.